A selection of T cell receptor beta chains follows, all from one sample in a study of T-cell reconstitution after alpha-beta-depleted transplantation in children. TCRdb reprocessed the PCR reads via MiXCR and lists one record per CDR3 protein. Among about a million distinct CDR3 sequences, about 30% were seen once, and the ten largest hold roughly 28%. The sample here was PBMCs, mostly from graft donor cells, taken 360 days after TCRalphabeta/CD19-depleted stem cell transplant. These receptors were collected from a boy under two years old who had a stem cell transplant for SCID, so the T cells may come from the graft donor. Each CDR3 is given with its conserved first and last residue. Fields, in order: D gene, V gene, J gene, CDR3 protein. The D gene is left open where the match is weak.

D: .
V: TRBV5-1
J: TRBJ2-7
CDR3: CASSFQGPGTEQYF

D: TRBD1
V: TRBV10-3
J: TRBJ2-7
CDR3: CAIRTPGTDIYEQYF

D: TRBD1
V: TRBV12-3/TRBV12-4
J: TRBJ1-5
CDR3: CASSRGDSFNQPQHF

D: TRBD1
V: TRBV9
J: TRBJ1-2
CDR3: CASSGFTGDYGYTF

D: .
V: TRBV7-3
J: TRBJ2-3
CDR3: CASSSGRLGHYTDTQYF

D: TRBD2
V: TRBV12-3/TRBV12-4
J: TRBJ2-4
CDR3: CASTPTSGVNIQYF

D: TRBD2
V: TRBV4-2
J: TRBJ2-1
CDR3: CASSSPGLAQNNEQFF

D: TRBD2
V: TRBV11-3
J: TRBJ2-3
CDR3: CASSLGPAGGVTDTQYF

D: .
V: TRBV6-5
J: TRBJ2-7
CDR3: CASSYRGGRDEQYF

D: .
V: TRBV5-6
J: TRBJ2-7
CDR3: CASSLGQSPYEQYF

D: .
V: TRBV5-5
J: TRBJ2-7
CDR3: CASSPEGMAGEQYF

D: TRBD2
V: TRBV12-3/TRBV12-4
J: TRBJ2-7
CDR3: CASSLATSGYPYEQYF

D: .
V: TRBV7-2
J: TRBJ1-2
CDR3: CASSPLAYFVTNYGYTF

D: TRBD2
V: TRBV9
J: TRBJ2-5
CDR3: CASSGPSGGTQETQYF

D: TRBD1
V: TRBV11-2
J: TRBJ2-5
CDR3: CASSLSGIRDRQETQYF

D: TRBD1
V: TRBV15
J: TRBJ1-6
CDR3: CATSGSDRDNNSPLHF

D: .
V: TRBV6-5
J: TRBJ1-2
CDR3: CASSYSNVAVLYGYTF

D: .
V: TRBV6-2/TRBV6-3
J: TRBJ2-4
CDR3: CASSYRGPAKNIQYF

D: TRBD1
V: TRBV5-1
J: TRBJ2-7
CDR3: CASSLRVGTGGDEQYF

D: TRBD1
V: TRBV20-1
J: TRBJ2-1
CDR3: CSARSGQSYNEQFF

D: TRBD2
V: TRBV9
J: TRBJ2-3
CDR3: CASSVAPGGAGDTQYF

D: .
V: TRBV4-2
J: TRBJ2-3
CDR3: CASSQGYGDPSTDTQYF

D: TRBD2
V: TRBV7-9
J: TRBJ2-7
CDR3: CASSSGRDPYEQYF

D: .
V: TRBV5-1
J: TRBJ2-7
CDR3: CASSPGTFTYEQYF

D: TRBD1
V: TRBV12-3/TRBV12-4
J: TRBJ2-7
CDR3: CASSFPQPGQGNEQYF

D: .
V: TRBV29-1
J: TRBJ2-5
CDR3: CSVEGRSQETQYF

D: .
V: TRBV19
J: TRBJ1-1
CDR3: CASSILGPGTEAFF

D: .
V: TRBV5-1
J: TRBJ2-2
CDR3: CASSLEPAGQVYTGELFF

D: TRBD2
V: TRBV4-2
J: TRBJ2-2
CDR3: CASSREERGGLANTGELFF

D: .
V: TRBV12-3/TRBV12-4
J: TRBJ1-1
CDR3: CASSLRGAGEAFF

D: .
V: TRBV5-1
J: TRBJ2-1
CDR3: CASSFTGGTHNEQFF

D: .
V: TRBV7-2
J: TRBJ1-2
CDR3: CASSYSGGGSYGYTF

D: .
V: TRBV12-3/TRBV12-4
J: TRBJ1-1
CDR3: CASSLGGAPNTEAFF

D: .
V: TRBV5-1
J: TRBJ1-1
CDR3: CASSLARQGRMNTEAFF

D: TRBD2
V: TRBV2
J: TRBJ2-2
CDR3: CATISREGTAGELFF

D: .
V: TRBV6-2/TRBV6-3
J: TRBJ2-3
CDR3: CASSYMNTQYF

D: .
V: TRBV7-6
J: TRBJ2-7
CDR3: CASSTVAFREQYF

D: TRBD2
V: TRBV5-1
J: TRBJ2-1
CDR3: CASSSYPQGGLAAAEQFF

D: .
V: TRBV4-2
J: TRBJ2-5
CDR3: CASSPPYGGGQETQYF

D: .
V: TRBV6-1
J: TRBJ2-1
CDR3: CASSTTRGYPYNEQFF

D: TRBD1
V: TRBV7-2
J: TRBJ1-4
CDR3: CASSLEGQKVEKLFF

D: .
V: TRBV5-1
J: TRBJ2-1
CDR3: CASSLPGPVMKF

D: .
V: TRBV3-1
J: TRBJ1-5
CDR3: CASSQKDQPQHF

D: .
V: TRBV20-1
J: TRBJ2-2
CDR3: CSARKQGNTGELFF

D: TRBD2
V: TRBV12-3/TRBV12-4
J: TRBJ2-5
CDR3: CASSFRRGGQETQYF

D: TRBD2
V: TRBV2
J: TRBJ2-1
CDR3: CASSARAVRGSEQFF

D: .
V: TRBV20-1
J: TRBJ1-1
CDR3: CSARRMDEAFF

D: TRBD1
V: TRBV5-6
J: TRBJ2-3
CDR3: CASSFPTGAPDTQYF